The following is a T cell receptor beta chain sequence with its context. This specimen belongs to a study of blood T cell repertoires in COVID-19. The wider study: The origin of the acute and convalescent COVID-19 samples was the United States, Italy and Spain. The analysed material was cDNA or gDNA that came from T cells, B-cell-depleted T cells, or PBMCs.

From germline, CDR1 is LNHDA and CDR2 SQIVND (reference sequence). V was clipped by 7 bases and J by 1 base, with 16 bases between them. CDR3 length equals 15 residues. Authors' data handling: Estimates of nucleated cell counts were drawn from the amplification of reference gene primers. Only in-frame clones appear in the TCRdb table, and some are missing; sequencing was by immunoSEQ multiplex PCR. V, J and clone size derive from that table, while D and trimming were established from the DNA sequence. The sample lists 250,000 to 300,000 clones, around 88% seen once, with around 4.4% in the top ten. The chain joins TRBV19 to TRBJ1-2; no reliable D call. The sequence came from a man in his forties with acute or convalescent COVID-19. The sample consisted of peripheral blood. CDR3: CASTSTAFLNYGYTF. The DNA for the CDR3 is TGTGCCAGTACATCTACAGCCTTCCTTAACTATGGCTACACCTTC.